These 16 T cell receptor beta chains originate from one sample sequenced in a study of siplizumab effects on memory and regulatory T cells. Sequencing was performed with immunoSEQ multiplex PCR; in TCRdb, only in-frame clones are kept and a portion is missing. This repertoire shows about 100,000 clones, roughly 94% found once; its top ten account for roughly 0.6%. The sequencing input was Tregs sorted from blood. All receptors come from a human donor in good health.

The genes are TRBV1 and TRBJ2-3; TRBD2, the table's D call, lacks a check against the DNA. TRBV1 has pseudogene status. The CDR3 length is 18 residues. Written as DNA, the CDR3 is TGCACCAGCAGCCACGTAATACTAGCGGGAGGGCCACCCGTCCCTCTGTATTTT. It yields the protein CTSSHVILAGGPPVPLYF.

The V gene is TRBV18, the J gene TRBJ2-7, with TRBD1 matching 7 bases. The CDR3 spans 13 residues. Germline CDR1 reads KGHSH; CDR2 reads LQKENI. V lost 3 bases to trimming and J lost 1 base; unmatched junction nucleotides: 0. The CDR3, as DNA: TGTGCCAGCTCACCGGGACAGTCCTACGAGCAGTACTTC. Translated: CASSPGQSYEQYF.

The chain is built from TRBV28 and TRBJ1-2, with D possibly being TRBD1 (6 bases). The CDR3 is 13 amino acids. Germline values: CDR1 MDHEN, CDR2 SYDVKM. V shed 7 bases and J shed 8 bases, with 17 bases lying between them. The DNA of the CDR3 is TGTGCCAGCACAAACAGGGATTTCAGGGGCTACACCTTC. Its translation: CASTNRDFRGYTF.

J is TRBJ2-7 and V is TRBV10-2; 10 bases are shared with TRBD2. CDR1 and CDR2 (germline): WSHSY, SAAADI. J lost 5 bases, V lost 8 bases, and 0 bases had no gene match. CDR3 length equals 11 residues. DNA for the CDR3: TGCGCCAGCGGACTAGCGGACGAGCAGTACTTC. It specifies CASGLADEQYF.

The rearrangement links TRBV7-2 to TRBJ2-4; a weak D match, TRBD2 (5 bases). Per the germline V gene, CDR1 is SGHTA and CDR2 is FQGNSA. V was clipped by 1 base and J by 6 bases, with 16 bases between them. The CDR3 has 16 amino acids. CDR3 protein: CASSLEYLGGRNIQYF. The CDR3, as DNA: TGTGCCAGCAGCTTAGAATATTTAGGAGGCAGAAACATTCAGTACTTC.

The rearrangement links TRBV11-2 to TRBJ2-7, with a possible D match to TRBD1 (5 bases). Germline-derived CDR1 and CDR2 are SGHAT and FQNNGV. CDR3 length equals 12 residues. V gave up 3 bases and J gave up 6 bases, with 9 bases separating them. This chain's CDR3 is CASSLLGVEQYF. The CDR3 bases are TGTGCCAGCAGCTTGTTAGGGGTCGAGCAGTACTTC.

This clone was found once. V and J are TRBV27 and TRBJ2-1, with a possible D match to TRBD2 (5 bases). Between the trimmed V and J ends, which lost 1 base and 6 bases, there was a span of 7 bases. The CDR3 extends over 13 amino acids. CDR1 MNHEY and CDR2 SMNVEV come from the germline V gene (reference sequence). Written as DNA, the CDR3 is TGTGCCAGCAGTTTATATGGGAGCAATGAGCAGTTCTTC. Amino acid sequence: CASSLYGSNEQFF.

The rearrangement uses TRBV7-3 and TRBJ1-1; D might be TRBD1 (5 bases). V lost 4 bases, J lost 11 bases, and 17 bases lay in between. Germline V gene lookup returns CDR1 SGHTA and CDR2 FQGTGA. The CDR3 is 13 residues long. The CDR3 loop reads CASSSNGEEGAFF. Written as DNA, the CDR3 is TGTGCCAGCAGCTCAAATGGGGAGGAGGGGGCTTTCTTT.

The V call is TRBV10-1, the J call TRBJ2-5, with D maybe TRBD2 (5 bases). The CDR3 length is 13 residues. Germline-derived CDR1 and CDR2 are WNHNN and SYGVQD (reference sequence). V was shortened by 2 bases and J by 10 bases, with 14 bases between the two germline ends. The CDR3 loop reads CASSEEILGVQYF. The CDR3 DNA follows: TGCGCCAGCAGTGAGGAGATACTCGGGGTCCAGTACTTC.

This clone was observed once. The chain combines TRBV6-5 with TRBJ1-2, with D maybe TRBD1 (6 bases). V gave up 7 bases and J gave up 5 bases, with 20 bases separating them. The germline gives CDR1 MNHEY, CDR2 SVGAGI. The CDR3 totals 15 residues. CDR3 sequence: CASKKQFRDIYGYTF. The CDR3 DNA is TGTGCCAGCAAGAAACAATTCCGGGACATATATGGCTACACCTTC.

The chain recombines TRBV5-1 with TRBJ1-2; D might be TRBD1 (5 bases). CDR1 and CDR2 from the germline V gene are SGHRS and YFSETQ. V was trimmed by 5 bases and J by 5 bases, leaving 13 bases between them. This CDR3 spans 13 amino acids. The CDR3 protein is CASRGQGGYGYTF. The CDR3 DNA reads TGCGCCAGCAGGGGCCAGGGTGGATATGGCTACACCTTC.

This chain links TRBV6-1 with TRBJ2-4; maybe TRBD2 (6 bases). From germline, CDR1 is MNHNS and CDR2 SASEGT. The length of the CDR3 is 14 residues. Trimming shortened V by 8 bases and J by 11 bases, and 22 bases separated the two germline ends. Here the CDR3 DNA reads TGTGCCAGCCTAAAAGGAGGGCAACGGAGCCTTCAGTACTTC. Amino acids: CASLKGGQRSLQYF.

CDR3 DNA: TGTGCCAGCATGTTGCTTTCGGACACCGGGGAGCTGTTTTTT. Translated: CASMLLSDTGELFF. The chain is built from TRBV5-6 and TRBJ2-2; D is unclear. The CDR3 is made up of 14 amino acids. V was clipped by 6 bases and J by 3 bases, with 12 bases between them. Germline V CDR1 and CDR2: SGHDT, YYEEEE.

This chain joins TRBV19 and TRBJ1-3; 7 bases match TRBD1. The CDR3 length is 15 residues. The V gene end was trimmed by 5 bases and the J gene end by 0 bases; junction bases not matched to a gene: 4. Germline loops: CDR1 LNHDA, CDR2 SQIVND (reference sequence). The CDR3 region is CASSERQGSGNTIYF. The CDR3 DNA reads TGTGCCAGTAGTGAGCGACAGGGCTCTGGAAACACCATATATTTT.

The chain combines TRBV6-5 with TRBJ2-3; maybe TRBD2 (6 bases). Trimming pared 7 bases from V and 6 bases from J, leaving 14 bases between. CDR3 length equals 13 residues. In germline, CDR1 is MNHEY, CDR2 SVGAGI. CDR3 region: CASKFGSFDTQYF. CDR3 coding DNA: TGTGCCAGCAAGTTCGGGAGTTTCGATACGCAGTATTTT.

V and J are TRBV5-1 and TRBJ2-1; 8 nucleotides line up with TRBD1. The V and J ends lost 3 bases and 10 bases, in that order; junction bases with no gene match: 21. The CDR3 loop spans 18 amino acids. From germline, CDR1 is SGHRS and CDR2 YFSETQ. For the CDR3, the DNA is TGCGCCAGCAGCTCATTCACACGGACAGGGCCTTTGAGGAGCGAGCAGTTCTTC. It encodes CASSSFTRTGPLRSEQFF.